These 8 T cell receptor beta chains originate from one sample sequenced in a study of shared clonotypes between healthy human individuals. Clones were sequenced by immunoSEQ multiplex PCR, and TCRdb holds only the in-frame ones, with some missing. The sample shows 2 million to 2.5 million clones, roughly 95% of them seen only once. The sample consisted of naive CD4+ T cells sorted from blood. As to subset: CD45RA+ positively selected. The receptors shown here come from a young man in good health.

This chain uses TRBV7-8 with TRBJ1-5; tentatively, D is TRBD1 (6 bases). The CDR3 is 15 amino acids. Germline assignment: CDR1 SGHVS and CDR2 FQNEAQ. The V gene lost 1 base and the J gene lost 1 base, with 8 bases spanning the gap. CDR3 sequence reads: CASSLGQVSNQPQHF. CDR3 nucleotides: TGTGCCAGCAGCTTAGGACAGGTCAGCAATCAGCCCCAGCATTTT.

V and J are TRBV12-5 and TRBJ2-7; the D call may be TRBD1 or TRBD2 (5 bases each). The CDR3 is 17 amino acids. V was clipped by 0 bases and J by 3 bases, with 18 bases between them. The germline V gene encodes CDR1 LGHNT and CDR2 FRNRAP. The CDR3 reads CASGLVLRQGANYEQYF. Written as DNA, the CDR3 is TGTGCTAGTGGTTTGGTGCTTCGGCAGGGAGCAAACTACGAGCAGTACTTC.

The chain recombines TRBV5-1 with TRBJ1-4, with 7 nucleotides matching TRBD1. Trimming at V came to 0 bases and at J to 10 bases, leaving 6 bases not matched to a gene. The CDR3 sequence is 14 residues long. Germline lookup yields CDR1 SGHRS and CDR2 YFSETQ. The CDR3 DNA is TGCGCCAGCAGCTTGGACAGGGGATCTGGAAAACTGTTTTTT. Amino acids: CASSLDRGSGKLFF.

This chain links TRBV5-4 with TRBJ2-5; D not certain. The V and J ends lost 3 bases and 4 bases respectively, with 16 bases between them. The CDR3 extends over 15 amino acids. CDR1 and CDR2 (germline): SGHNT, YYREEE (reference sequence). CDR3 DNA sequence: TGTGCCAGCAGCTATAAGGGTCCCAAAGGAGAGACCCAGTACTTC. This sequence encodes CASSYKGPKGETQYF. Together with reference TRBV5-4 and TRBJ2-5, the CDR3 gives the full variable domain: ETGVTQSPTHLIKTRGQQVTLRCSSQSGHNTVSWYQQALGQGPQFIFQYYREEENGRGNFPPRFSGLQFPNYSSELNVNALELDDSALYLCASSYKGPKGETQYFGPGTRLLVL.

The rearrangement uses TRBV6-1 and TRBJ2-5; 7 bases fit TRBD2. Germline values: CDR1 MNHNS, CDR2 SASEGT. The length of the CDR3 is 15 residues. V dropped 2 bases and J dropped 1; count of bases not matched to a gene: 4. The CDR3 spells CASSETSDFQETQYF. For the CDR3, the DNA is TGTGCCAGCAGTGAAACTAGCGACTTCCAAGAGACCCAGTACTTC.

The chain uses TRBV5-4 and TRBJ1-6, with 7 bases lining up with TRBD1. Germline CDR1 and CDR2: SGHNT and YYREEE (reference sequence). J gave up 3 bases and V 4 bases, and 1 base lay outside the gene matches. There are 14 residues in the CDR3. CDR3 nucleotides: TGTGCCAGCAGCCGGGACAGCTATAATTCACCCCTCCACTTT. Protein: CASSRDSYNSPLHF. The complete variable domain, with remaining parts taken from reference TRBV5-4 and TRBJ1-6, reads ETGVTQSPTHLIKTRGQQVTLRCSSQSGHNTVSWYQQALGQGPQFIFQYYREEENGRGNFPPRFSGLQFPNYSSELNVNALELDDSALYLCASSRDSYNSPLHFGNGTRLTVT.

This chain links TRBV30 with TRBJ1-5; 10 bases map to TRBD1. CDR3 length: 16 amino acids. Germline V lookup: CDR1 GTSNPN, CDR2 SVGIG (reference sequence). Germline trimming cut 1 base from V and 5 bases from J; bases unmatched to any gene: 8. The CDR3 protein is CAWSGQGATGYQPQHF. The CDR3 DNA is TGTGCCTGGAGTGGACAGGGGGCGACCGGCTATCAGCCCCAGCATTTT.

This rearrangement joins TRBV6-1 to TRBJ2-3; a weak D match, TRBD2 (5 bases). V was clipped by 2 bases and J by 14 bases, with 20 bases between them. The CDR3 spans 14 residues. Looked up from germline, CDR1 is MNHNS and CDR2 is SASEGT. Here the CDR3 reads CASSEWGASPNWYF. CDR3 DNA sequence: TGTGCCAGCAGTGAATGGGGTGCTAGCCCCAATTGGTATTTT.